Each of the 17 T cell receptor beta chains below was sequenced from the same sample in a study of blood T cell repertoires in COVID-19. Clones were sequenced by immunoSEQ multiplex PCR, and TCRdb holds only the in-frame ones, with some missing. The repertoire holds 100,000 to 150,000 clones, with roughly 80% as singletons. The sample was peripheral blood. The source is an elderly man with COVID-19, enrolled during active disease.

The V and J genes are TRBV12-3 or TRBV12-4 and TRBJ2-7; TRBD1 aligns across 7 bases. The ends lost 1 base at V and 6 bases at J; junction bases unmatched: 3. This CDR3 has 13 amino acids. CDR3 amino acids: CASSLVTGSEQYF. For the CDR3, the DNA is TGTGCCAGCAGTTTAGTGACAGGGAGCGAGCAGTACTTC.

To note about this clone: Other nucleotide sequences in the sample specify the same CDR3. The genes are TRBV19 and TRBJ1-2; 7 nucleotides agree with TRBD1. The junction had 7 bases not matched to a gene; V was cut back by 4 bases and J by 5 bases. Per the germline V gene, CDR1 is LNHDA and CDR2 is SQIVND (reference sequence). The CDR3 totals 14 residues. The DNA for the CDR3 is TGTGCCAGTAGTAGCAGGGACAGAGTATATGGCTACACCTTC. Amino acids: CASSSRDRVYGYTF.

The gene calls are TRBV6-5 and TRBJ2-7; 10 bases agree with TRBD1. Germline V gene data show CDR1 as MNHEY and CDR2 as SVGAGI. Unmatched junction bases numbered 7, after V lost 6 bases and J lost 5 bases. This CDR3 comprises 14 residues. The CDR3 loop is CASRRQGAVDEQYF. The CDR3 bases are TGTGCCAGCAGGAGACAGGGGGCCGTTGACGAGCAGTACTTC.

The table lists this clone with a few counts. The rearrangement links TRBV7-2 to TRBJ2-7; D may be TRBD2 (6 bases). CDR3 length equals 16 residues. Germline lookup yields CDR1 SGHTA and CDR2 FQGNSA. Trimming left V 5 bases short and J 5 bases short, with 22 bases between. For the CDR3, the DNA is TGTGCCAGCAGCCCGGCTGGCGGGAATGTTTTAAACGAGCAGTACTTC. Translating gives CASSPAGGNVLNEQYF.

This clone was detected only once. The chain has TRBV3-1 (or the pseudogene TRBV3-2) and TRBJ1-2, with 8 bases aligning to TRBD1. The V gene end was trimmed by 3 bases and the J gene end by 5 bases; junction bases not matched to a gene: 11. Germline assignment: CDR1 LGHDT and CDR2 YNNKEL (reference sequence). This CDR3 has 16 residues. The CDR3 DNA reads as TGTGCCAGCAGCCAGTGGGACAGGAGCTCCTTATATGGCTACACCTTC. Translation: CASSQWDRSSLYGYTF.

This chain uses TRBV28 with TRBJ2-6; D unclear. The CDR3 contains 13 residues. The germline CDR1 and CDR2 sequences are MDHEN and SYDVKM. Between the trimmed V and J ends, which lost 8 bases and 4 bases, there was a span of 9 bases. The CDR3: CASVSTGANVLTF. CDR3 in DNA: TGTGCCAGCGTTAGTACCGGGGCCAACGTCCTGACTTTC.

The chain employs TRBV7-9 and TRBJ2-5; 11 nucleotides match TRBD2. CDR1 is SEHNR, CDR2 FQNEAQ, per germline (reference sequence). V shed 3 bases and J 3 bases; nucleotides not matched to a gene: 15. The CDR3 spans 19 residues. CDR3 sequence: CASSLGAFGTSGSEETQYF. The CDR3, as DNA: TGTGCCAGCAGCTTGGGGGCCTTCGGGACTAGCGGCAGTGAAGAGACCCAGTACTTC.

V gene TRBV3-1 (or the pseudogene TRBV3-2) combines with J gene TRBJ1-3; D is ambiguous. CDR3 size: 14 residues. Per germline, CDR1 LGHDT and CDR2 YNNKEL (reference sequence). V was trimmed by 4 bases and J by 1 base, leaving 8 bases between them. The CDR3 region is CASSPAESGNTIYF. CDR3 in DNA: TGTGCCAGCAGCCCCGCGGAATCTGGAAACACCATATATTTT.

V usage is TRBV10-2 and J usage is TRBJ2-7; 9 nucleotides align to TRBD2. Germline assignment: CDR1 WSHSY and CDR2 SAAADI. Trimming cost V 3 bases and J 5 bases; bases outside gene matches: 8. The CDR3 is 15 amino acids. CDR3 nucleotides: TGCGCCAGCAGTGATTGGCTAGCGGGGCTCGACGAGCAGTACTTC. This translates into CASSDWLAGLDEQYF.

The genes are TRBV18 and TRBJ2-5; TRBD1 matches at 10 bases. Per the germline V gene, CDR1 is KGHSH and CDR2 is LQKENI. With 6 bases clipped from V and 4 bases from J, the junction kept 8 bases outside the gene matches. The length of the CDR3 is 15 residues. The CDR3 reads CASSRYGQGGETQYF. In nucleotides, the CDR3 is TGTGCCAGCTCCCGGTATGGACAGGGGGGAGAGACCCAGTACTTC.

This clone was seen only once. The V call is TRBV9, the J call TRBJ2-3, with 7 bases that match TRBD2. The CDR3 contains 18 residues. The germline gives CDR1 SGDLS, CDR2 YYNGEE. J gave up 6 bases and V 0 bases, and 16 bases lay outside the gene matches. The CDR3 bases are TGTGCCAGCAGCGTAGGAGGAAGGGAGGGCTCCTACTGGGATACGCAGTATTTT. Translated: CASSVGGREGSYWDTQYF.

DNA of the CDR3: TGTGCCAGCAGCCCCCAAGGACTAGCGGGAGGTCGGAATGAGCAGTTCTTC. Translation gives CASSPQGLAGGRNEQFF. The chain couples TRBV7-3 to TRBJ2-1; 14 bases are shared with TRBD2. Germline lookup yields CDR1 SGHTA and CDR2 FQGTGA. J was trimmed by 7 bases and V by 5 bases; bases with no gene match: 10. CDR3 size: 17 residues.

The chain links TRBV11-2 to TRBJ1-2; D is possibly TRBD1 (5 bases). Germline V gives CDR1 SGHAT, CDR2 FQNNGV. Trimming stripped 1 base from V and 7 bases from J, with 7 bases between. The CDR3 covers 12 residues. The CDR3 nucleotides read TGTGCCAGCAGCTTAGCAGGGTTTGGCTACACCTTC. This encodes CASSLAGFGYTF.

This clone was observed a handful of times. This chain connects TRBV19 to TRBJ1-5; D call uncertain. Germline-derived CDR1 and CDR2 are LNHDA and SQIVND (reference sequence). Trimming took off 5 bases at V and 2 bases at J, with 10 bases between the two ends. CDR3 length: 14 amino acids. The CDR3 spells CASSENGGNQPQHF. As DNA, the CDR3 is TGTGCCAGTAGTGAAAACGGAGGCAATCAGCCCCAGCATTTT.

J is TRBJ2-7 and V is TRBV5-5, with 16 bases aligning to TRBD2. The CDR3 runs 17 residues. Trimming took 3 bases from V and 2 from J; bases not matched to a gene: 5. Germline V lookup: CDR1 SGHKS, CDR2 YYEKEE (reference sequence). CDR3 nucleotides: TGTGCCAGCAGCTCGGGGACTAGCGGGAGGGCGGCCTACGAGCAGTACTTC. Protein product: CASSSGTSGRAAYEQYF.

As for this clone: A read error may produce the germline difference seen at one junction end. The same CDR3 also results from other DNA sequences found in this sample. The CDR3 bases are TGCGCCAGCGGAGACAATCAGCCCCAGCATTTT. Amino acid sequence: CASGDNQPQHF. This chain connects TRBV6-5 to TRBJ1-5; D not resolved. Germline CDR1 and CDR2: MNHEY and SVGAGI. CDR3 length: 11 residues.

The CDR3 region has the DNA TGTGCCAGCAGTGGGGACTACACAGATACGCAGTATTTT. It specifies CASSGDYTDTQYF. The chain couples TRBV2 to TRBJ2-3; TRBD2 agrees at 7 bases. Germline V lookup: CDR1 SNHLY, CDR2 FYNNEI. With V trimmed by 4 bases and J by 2 bases, 0 bases remained unmatched. This CDR3 has 13 residues.